This record covers a single T cell receptor beta chain. What this receptor recognizes is not known. It has no much larger one-base neighbor in the sample; base qualities were not kept. The sample comes from a study of naive and memory T cell subsets (dated by TCRdb to 2015 to 2018). Turning to the overall study: The study applied an open-source, UMI-based TCR alpha and beta sequencing pipeline to sorted naive and memory peripheral blood T cell subsets. IgG serology results and the functional CMV T cell responses were in complete agreement. RNA was DNase-treated and reverse transcribed with TCR constant-region primers, mostly using SuperScript III. Here is what the overall study found, with its caveats: RNA-based TCR counts may be affected by expression changes linked to T cell activation and differentiation. Gini index rose and Shannon and inverse Simpson diversity fell from naive through CM, EM and EMRA in both CD4 and CD8 cells. Clonotypes were defined as single alpha or beta chain sequences, not paired alpha/beta receptors. The repertoire findings for the naive and memory subsets could not be validated against a ground truth, as none was available. A power law was followed by TCR abundance, with an exponent that differed between naive and memory subsets but was consistent across the three individuals. Following error correction, more than 95% of naive TCR sequences occurred only once, which made naive abundance distributions much steeper than those of memory subsets.

Libraries were constructed by UMI-ligation and nested PCR. To cover both TRBC1 and TRBC2, the beta constant-region primer consisted of an equimolar mix of two oligonucleotides. Four rounds of PCR, combining the SP2 primer with nested alpha and beta constant-region primers, were used to amplify the ligated cDNA. A single-stranded oligonucleotide carrying the SP2 primer and a 12-nucleotide UMI was ligated to the 3' end of the cDNA by T4 RNA ligase 1. The ligation reaction was kept at 16 degrees C for roughly 18-24 hours. PCR2 was typically run as a SYBR Green qPCR and stopped at a predetermined threshold to prevent over-amplification. Every purification after the first one was done using Agencourt AMPure XP magnetic beads. Library quantification was done by Qubit, followed by a TapeStation check on which the main peak was expected at around 650 bp. The pooled libraries were sequenced on an Illumina MiSeq using v2 2x251 paired-end kits, which usually yielded about 0.95-2 million reads per sample. Each sample library was pooled at around 4 nM, and about 4.5-7.5% PhiX was included to improve cluster recognition. As for how the authors treated the data: Decombinator assigned V and J genes to Demultiplexor-processed FASTQ reads by tag matching, allowing a single base-pair mismatch. Collapsinator used UMIs to correct both sequencing errors and frequency errors arising from PCR heterogeneity. CDR3Translator translated TCRs and extracted CDR3s from the conserved cysteine to the FGXG phenylalanine, flagging non-productive sequences. Gini, Shannon entropy and inverse Simpson indices were calculated on repertoires that had been subsampled to equal numbers of UMI-defined TCRs. Within the linear range, a power law was fitted to clonotype abundance distributions using maximum likelihood. Similar UMI counts, unique TCR numbers and clonal distributions were obtained with the pipeline and with MIGEC on one naive CD8 sample. Repertoires were searched for around 7,300 CMV-associated CDR3 sequences compiled from VDJdb and a published dataset. TCRdb's own reprocessing of the public reads used fastp at Q25 and MiXCR and kept productive beta chains. Merged by CDR3 protein, the rows form single entries marked with the most common genes and DNA. The V and J calls reflect TCRdb's pipeline rather than the authors' work. The sample yields around 110,000 distinct CDR3 sequences; 36% were counted once. Jointly, the top ten make up about 0.85% of the sample.

From the second PCR step on, the TCR alpha and beta chain libraries were amplified in separate reactions. CMV status of each donor was established by measuring IFNgamma production from CD4+ T cells after fresh PBMCs were stimulated overnight with CMV viral lysate. CD4 T cells were positively selected using Miltenyi beads, after which CD8 T cells were positively selected from the CD4-negative fraction. Cells were stained for CD3, CD4, CD8, CD45RA, CD27 and a live/dead dye and were sorted on a BD Aria II into four subsets based on CD45RA and CD27. Blood was obtained from a few healthy volunteers, and the blood from each volunteer was fractionated into CD4 and CD8 T cells and subsequently into four differentiation subsets. Roughly 120 ml of peripheral blood was collected from each donor, and PBMC were isolated from the blood using Ficoll-Paque PLUS density-gradient centrifugation. Sorted cells were lysed in RLT buffer, after which RNA was extracted using a Qiagen RNeasy kit and stored at -80 degrees C.

The sample consisted of central memory CD4+ T cells from blood. Interpreted using the paper, the cell subset or site label stands for: central memory, CD45RA- CD27+. The TCR sequence derives from a human donor in good health.

The CDR3 sequence is CASSQDTSGSTGTGELFF. The DNA reads as follows: TGTGCCAGCAGCCAAGACACTAGCGGGAGTACGGGCACCGGGGAGCTGTTTTTT. The chain is made from TRBV4-2 and TRBJ2-2, with 11 bases in between that match TRBD2. CDR1 and CDR2, per the germline V gene, are LGHNA and YNFKEQ. Trimming removed 0 bases from V and 4 bases from J; the gene matches leave 7 bases unexplained. Inclusive of the bounding cysteine and phenylalanine, the CDR3 is 18 residues long. Only the CDR3 part of the read is kept: 54 bases, read in frame from the first base.